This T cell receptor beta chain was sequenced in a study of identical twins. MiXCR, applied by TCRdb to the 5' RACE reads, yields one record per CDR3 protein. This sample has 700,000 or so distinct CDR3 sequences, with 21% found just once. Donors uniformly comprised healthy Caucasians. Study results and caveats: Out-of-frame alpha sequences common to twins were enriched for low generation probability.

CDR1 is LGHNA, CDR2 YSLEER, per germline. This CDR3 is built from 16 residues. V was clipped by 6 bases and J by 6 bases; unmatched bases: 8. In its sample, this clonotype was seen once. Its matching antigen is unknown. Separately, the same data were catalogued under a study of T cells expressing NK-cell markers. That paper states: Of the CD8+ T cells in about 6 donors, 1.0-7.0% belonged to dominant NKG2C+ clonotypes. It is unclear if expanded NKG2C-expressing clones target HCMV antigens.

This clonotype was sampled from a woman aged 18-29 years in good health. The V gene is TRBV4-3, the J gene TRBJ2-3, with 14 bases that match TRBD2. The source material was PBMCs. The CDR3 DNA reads TGCGCCAGCAGAGAAAGACTAGCGGGAGGGCCGGATACGCAGTATTTT. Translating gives CASRERLAGGPDTQYF.